Below, 13 T cell receptor beta chains from the same sample are listed, as sequenced in a study of blood T cells in healthy people across ages (dated by TCRdb to between 2014 and 2016). Libraries came from 5' RACE. The run used an Illumina HiSeq 2500. The second PCR ran for roughly 6 to 11 cycles and used a J-beta primer mix along with a sample-barcoded 5' primer. The raw public reads went through TCRdb reprocessing: fastp at Q25, MiXCR clone calling, in-frame beta chains kept. Each record represents a unique CDR3 protein, reported with the most common genes and DNA among its rows. This sample is represented by about 1,400,000 distinct CDR3 sequences; around 42% of them were singletons. The top ten hold 7.9% of the sample. Material for sequencing was blood. All receptors come from a woman between 18 and 30 years old in good health.

V usage is TRBV6-1 and J usage is TRBJ2-7; D is ambiguous. With 7 bases removed from V and 7 bases from J, the gap between germline ends came to 11 bases. The CDR3 contains 11 residues. CDR1 is MNHNS and CDR2 is SASEGT in the germline V gene. The CDR3 sequence: CASTLGCEQYF. The CDR3 bases are TGTGCCAGCACTCTGGGGTGTGAGCAGTACTTC.

The chain recombines TRBV10-3 with TRBJ1-1; D is ambiguous. The germline gives CDR1 ENHRY, CDR2 SYGVKD. This CDR3 comprises 13 residues. V was pared by 3 bases and J by 1 base, with 6 bases between. CDR3 loop: CAISDGENTEAFF. DNA for the CDR3: TGTGCCATCAGTGACGGGGAGAACACTGAAGCTTTCTTT.

This clonotype is a singleton in its sample. At one boundary the junction diverges from the germline segment, which might be a read error. V is TRBV10-3 and J is TRBJ2-1, with 7 bases lining up with TRBD1. CDR1 is ENHRY and CDR2 is SYGVKD in the germline V gene. The CDR3 is 13 residues long. CDR3 nucleotides: TGTGCCATCAGTGGGGACAGACTCAATGATCAGTTCTTC. Protein: CAISGDRLNDQFF.

This clonotype was seen only a few times. J is TRBJ1-5 and V is TRBV6-1, with 8 bases that match TRBD1. This CDR3 comprises 20 residues. Trimming at V came to 6 bases and at J to 0 bases, leaving 19 bases not matched to a gene. Germline V gives CDR1 MNHNS, CDR2 SASEGT. This chain's CDR3 is CASSKPFQGQEPYSNQPQHF. As DNA, the CDR3 is TGTGCCAGCAGCAAACCATTTCAGGGACAGGAACCCTATAGCAATCAGCCCCAGCATTTT.

V is TRBV6-5 and J is TRBJ1-3; no firm D call. The CDR3 extends over 15 amino acids. The germline CDR1 and CDR2 sequences are MNHEY and SVGAGI. The V end was cut by 0 bases, the J end by 2 bases, with 8 bases between. The CDR3 sequence: CASSYSPSTGNTIYF. CDR3 in DNA: TGTGCCAGCAGTTACTCACCCAGTACTGGAAACACCATATATTTT.

This clonotype was picked up a small number of times. The rearrangement uses TRBV6-6 and TRBJ1-2; D gene ambiguous. The CDR3 has 14 residues. The V end lost 3 bases, the J end lost 4 bases, and 12 bases lay between the germline ends. CDR1 MNHNY and CDR2 SVGAGI come from the germline V gene (reference sequence). CDR3 nucleotides: TGTGCCAGCAGTTATGGAGAGTTAACCTATGGCTACACCTTC. Amino acids: CASSYGELTYGYTF.

This sequence joins TRBV27 and TRBJ2-1; 7 nucleotides match TRBD2. V lost 6 bases to trimming and J lost 9 bases; unmatched junction nucleotides: 5. The CDR3 runs to 12 residues. Germline assignment: CDR1 MNHEY and CDR2 SMNVEV (reference sequence). The CDR3 sequence: CASSPGTTEQFF. CDR3 nucleotide sequence: TGTGCCAGCAGCCCAGGGACTACTGAGCAGTTCTTC.

This chain links TRBV19 with TRBJ2-1; 8 bases line up with TRBD2. The assigned J gene may be wrong: the sequence end matches TRBJ2-7 better. The CDR3 loop spans 17 amino acids. Germline CDR1 is LNHDA and CDR2 is SQIVND (reference sequence). CDR3 DNA: TGTGCCAGTAGTATAGATCCCGCGGGGGGCTCCTACAATGAGCAGTACTTC. It yields the protein CASSIDPAGGSYNEQYF.

This clonotype has a count of ten or more. J is TRBJ2-3 and V is TRBV6-5; the D gene is possibly TRBD1 (5 bases). Germline-derived CDR1 and CDR2 are MNHEY and SVGAGI. The CDR3 spans 13 residues. V gave up 8 bases and J gave up 1 base, with 10 bases separating them. The CDR3 nucleotides read TGTGCCAGCGGTCAGGGCGGCACAGATACGCAGTATTTT. Residues: CASGQGGTDTQYF.

This clonotype has more than one count but fewer than ten. The chain has TRBV15 and TRBJ1-6; no clear D. V gave up 0 bases and J gave up 10 bases, with 7 bases separating them. Per germline, CDR1 LNHNV and CDR2 YYDKDF (reference sequence). The CDR3 loop spans 13 amino acids. The CDR3, as DNA: TGTGCCACCAGCAGAGATCCGGGATCACCCCTCCACTTT. Protein: CATSRDPGSPLHF. Using reference TRBV15 and TRBJ1-6 for the parts outside the CDR3, the full variable domain is DAMVIQNPRYQVTQFGKPVTLSCSQTLNHNVMYWYQQKSSQAPKLLFHYYDKDFNNEADTPDNFQSRRPNTSFCFLDIRSPGLGDTAMYLCATSRDPGSPLHFGNGTRLTVT.

The gene calls are TRBV6-6 and TRBJ1-2; TRBD1 is a possible D gene (5 bases). The CDR3 runs to 16 residues. V was cut by 2 bases and J by 3 bases, with 16 bases left in between. CDR1 is MNHNY, CDR2 SVGAGI, per germline (reference sequence). CDR3 in amino acids: CASSYAPQGAYYGYTF. For the CDR3, the DNA is TGTGCCAGCAGTTACGCGCCTCAAGGGGCCTACTATGGCTACACCTTC.

This clonotype occurred once. The chain uses TRBV5-5 and TRBJ1-6; D gene uncertain. Germline CDR1 and CDR2: SGHKS and YYEKEE (reference sequence). V lost 7 bases to trimming and J lost 2 bases, with 7 bases between them. The CDR3 consists of 13 residues. The CDR3 protein is CASESPYNSPLHF. The CDR3, as DNA: TGTGCCAGCGAGAGCCCCTATAATTCACCCCTCCACTTT. The whole variable domain, filled in from reference TRBV5-5 and TRBJ1-6, reads DAGVTQSPTHLIKTRGQQVTLRCSPISGHKSVSWYQQVLGQGPQFIFQYYEKEERGRGNFPDRFSARQFPNYSSELNVNALLLGDSALYLCASESPYNSPLHFGNGTRLTVT.

The V call is TRBV27, the J call TRBJ1-2; D is perhaps TRBD1 (5 bases). The CDR3 runs to 15 residues. Trimming shortened V by 2 bases and J by 3 bases, and 13 bases separated the two germline ends. In germline, CDR1 is MNHEY, CDR2 SMNVEV (reference sequence). CDR3 loop: CASSLKGRGDYGYTF. The CDR3 DNA reads TGTGCCAGCAGTTTAAAGGGTCGGGGGGACTATGGCTACACCTTC.